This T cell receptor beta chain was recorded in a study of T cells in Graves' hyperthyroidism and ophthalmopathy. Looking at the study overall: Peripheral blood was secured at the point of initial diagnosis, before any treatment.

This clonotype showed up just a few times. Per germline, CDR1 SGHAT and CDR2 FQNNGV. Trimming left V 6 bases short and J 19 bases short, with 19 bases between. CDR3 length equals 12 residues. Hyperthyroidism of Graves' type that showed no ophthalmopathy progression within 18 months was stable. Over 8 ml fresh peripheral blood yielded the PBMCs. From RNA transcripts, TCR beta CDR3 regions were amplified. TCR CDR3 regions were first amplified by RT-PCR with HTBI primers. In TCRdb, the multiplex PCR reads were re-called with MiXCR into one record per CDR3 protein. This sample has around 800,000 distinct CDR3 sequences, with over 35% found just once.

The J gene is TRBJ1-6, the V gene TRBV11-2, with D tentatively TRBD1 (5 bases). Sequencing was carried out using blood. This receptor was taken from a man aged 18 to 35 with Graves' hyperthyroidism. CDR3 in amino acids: CASSFEGRSPHF. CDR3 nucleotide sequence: TGTGCCAGCAGTTTCGAGGGACGGAGTCCTCACTTT.